The rows below give T cell receptor beta chains drawn from one sample of a study of CD8 T cells in Susac syndrome. From the immunoSEQ multiplex PCR reads, TCRdb called clonotypes with MiXCR, one entry per CDR3 protein. The repertoire holds just over 300,000 distinct CDR3 sequences, with just over 90% as singletons. Sequences were obtained from CD4+ T cells from PBMCs. These receptors were taken from a human donor with multiple sclerosis. The CDR3 runs from the conserved cysteine through the conserved F or W. The D gene is left open where the match is weak.

-,TRBJ1-2,TRBV9,CASSVVPGAYGYTF,TGTGCCAGCAGCGTAGTCCCGGGGGCGTATGGCTACACCTTC
-,TRBJ1-1,TRBV29-1,CSVGGNGNTEAFF,TGCAGCGTTGGAGGGAACGGGAACACTGAAGCTTTCTTT
-,TRBJ1-2,TRBV3-1,CASSQGGTGKGNTF,TGTGCCAGCAGCCAAGGGGGAACCGGGAAAGGGAACACCTTC
-,TRBJ2-2,TRBV25-1,CASSARGSNTGELFF,TGTGCCAGCAGTGCGAGGGGTTCGAACACCGGGGAGCTGTTTTTT
TRBD1,TRBJ1-1,TRBV18,CASSPLISGTGNTEAFF,TGTGCCAGCTCACCGCTTATTTCTGGGACAGGGAATACTGAAGCTTTCTTT
TRBD1,TRBJ2-1,TRBV20-1,CSAPITGALYNEQFF,TGCAGTGCTCCCATTACAGGGGCTTTATACAATGAGCAGTTCTTC
-,TRBJ1-1,TRBV24-1,CATRTGGANTEAFF,TGTGCCACCCGCACGGGGGGCGCGAACACTGAAGCTTTCTTT
TRBD1,TRBJ1-4,TRBV20-1,CSAKDRVYTNEKLFF,TGCAGTGCTAAAGACAGGGTTTATACTAATGAAAAACTGTTTTTT
-,TRBJ2-3,TRBV10-3,CAIGGTEWGDTQYF,TGTGCCATCGGGGGTACGGAGTGGGGAGATACGCAGTATTTT
TRBD1,TRBJ1-1,TRBV5-1,CASSTGTGQGTEAFF,TGCGCCAGCAGTACCGGGACAGGGCAAGGGACTGAAGCTTTCTTT